This TCR beta chain originates from a study of OX40 agonist ivuxolimab in advanced cancers. TCRdb's table, derived via immunoSEQ multiplex PCR, lists solely in-frame clones and lacks some. The data show fewer than 70,000 clones, about 79% seen once. The CDR3 consists of 13 residues. Germline assignment: CDR1 SQVTM and CDR2 ANQGSEA. Trimming removed 1 base at V and 0 bases at J, with 6 bases between. This TCR was recovered from an adult with an advanced solid tumor such as melanoma, head and neck, liver or kidney cancer. The sequenced sample was CD4+ or CD8+ T cells sorted from blood, obtained in a trial of the OX40 agonist ivuxolimab. J is TRBJ1-1 and V is TRBV29-1, with a possible D match to TRBD1 (5 bases). CDR3 DNA: TGCAGCGTTGAAGCAGGGATGAACACTGAAGCTTTCTTT. It encodes CSVEAGMNTEAFF. Full variable domain (remainder filled in from reference TRBV29-1 and TRBJ1-1): SAVISQKPSRDICQRGTSLTIQCQVDSQVTMMFWYRQQPGQSLTLIATANQGSEATYESGFVIDKFPISRPNLTFSTLTVSNMSPEDSSIYLCSVEAGMNTEAFFGQGTRLTVV.